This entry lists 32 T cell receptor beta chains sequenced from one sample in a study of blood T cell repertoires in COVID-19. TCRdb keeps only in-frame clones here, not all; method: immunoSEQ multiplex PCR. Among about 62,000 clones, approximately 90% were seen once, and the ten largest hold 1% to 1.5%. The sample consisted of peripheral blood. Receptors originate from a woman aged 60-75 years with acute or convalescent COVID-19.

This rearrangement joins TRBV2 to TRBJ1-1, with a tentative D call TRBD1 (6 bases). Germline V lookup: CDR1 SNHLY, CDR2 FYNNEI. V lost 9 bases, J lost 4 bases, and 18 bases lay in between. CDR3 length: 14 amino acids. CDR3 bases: TGTGCCAGGGACTCGACAGGCGCGGCCACTGAAGCTTTCTTT. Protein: CARDSTGAATEAFF.

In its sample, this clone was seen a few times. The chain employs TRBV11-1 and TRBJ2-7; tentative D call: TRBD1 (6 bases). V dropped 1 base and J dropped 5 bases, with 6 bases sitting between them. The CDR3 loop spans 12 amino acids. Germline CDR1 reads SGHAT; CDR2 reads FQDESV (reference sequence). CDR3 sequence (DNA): TGTGCCAGCAGCTTAGACAGGGACGAGCAGTACGTC. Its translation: CASSLDRDEQYV.

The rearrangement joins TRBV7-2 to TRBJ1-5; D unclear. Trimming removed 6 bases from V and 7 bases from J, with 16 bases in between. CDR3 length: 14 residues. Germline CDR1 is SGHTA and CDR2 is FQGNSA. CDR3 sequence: CASSPGSLAQPQHF. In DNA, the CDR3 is TGTGCCAGCAGTCCCGGAAGTCTAGCCCAGCCCCAGCATTTT.

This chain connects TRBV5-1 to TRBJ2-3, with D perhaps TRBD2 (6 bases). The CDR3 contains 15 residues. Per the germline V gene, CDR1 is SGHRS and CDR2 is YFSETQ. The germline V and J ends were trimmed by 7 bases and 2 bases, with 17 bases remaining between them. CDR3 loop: CASAPTGSSTDTQYF. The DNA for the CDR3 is TGCGCCAGCGCCCCCACCGGGAGCTCCACAGATACGCAGTATTTT.

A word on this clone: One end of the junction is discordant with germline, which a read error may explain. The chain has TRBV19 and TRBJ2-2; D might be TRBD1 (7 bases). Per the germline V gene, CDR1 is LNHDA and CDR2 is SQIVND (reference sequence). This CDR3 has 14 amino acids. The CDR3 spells CASSKTGATGGLFF. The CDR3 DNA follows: TGTGCCAGTAGTAAAACAGGGGCCACCGGGGGGCTGTTTTTT.

The CDR3 sequence: CASSLGAAGSDEAFF. CDR3 DNA sequence: TGTGCCAGCAGCTTGGGAGCGGCGGGGTCCGATGAAGCTTTCTTT. This rearrangement joins TRBV5-4 to TRBJ1-1; D remains ambiguous. This CDR3 contains 15 residues. V was pared by 0 bases and J by 7 bases, with 16 bases between. Germline CDR1 SGHNT, CDR2 YYREEE (reference sequence).

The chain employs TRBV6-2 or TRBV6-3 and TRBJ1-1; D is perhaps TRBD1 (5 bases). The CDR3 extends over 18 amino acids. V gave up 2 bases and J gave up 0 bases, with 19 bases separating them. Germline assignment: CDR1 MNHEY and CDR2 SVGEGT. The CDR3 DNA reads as TGTGCCAGCAGTTACCTCGACAGAACCGTGCAGGTGAACACTGAAGCTTTCTTT. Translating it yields CASSYLDRTVQVNTEAFF.

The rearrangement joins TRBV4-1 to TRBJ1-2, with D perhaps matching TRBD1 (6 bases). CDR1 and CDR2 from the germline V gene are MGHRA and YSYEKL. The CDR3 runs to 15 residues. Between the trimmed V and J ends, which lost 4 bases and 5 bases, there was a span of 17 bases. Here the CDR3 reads CASSPLWGQRYGYTF. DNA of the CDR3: TGCGCCAGCAGCCCTCTGTGGGGGCAACGGTATGGCTACACCTTC.

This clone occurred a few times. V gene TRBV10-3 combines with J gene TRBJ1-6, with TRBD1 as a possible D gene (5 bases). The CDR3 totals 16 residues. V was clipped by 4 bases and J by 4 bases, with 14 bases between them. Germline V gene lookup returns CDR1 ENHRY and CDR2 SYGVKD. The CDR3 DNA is TGTGCCATCAGTGTACAGGCCAGGGAATATAATTCACCCCTCCACTTT. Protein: CAISVQAREYNSPLHF.

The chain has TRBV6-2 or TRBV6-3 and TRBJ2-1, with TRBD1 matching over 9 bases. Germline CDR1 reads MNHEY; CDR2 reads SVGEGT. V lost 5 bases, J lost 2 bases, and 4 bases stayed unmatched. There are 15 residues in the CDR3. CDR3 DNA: TGTGCCAGCAGTCCGACAGGGGGGACCTACAATGAGCAGTTCTTC. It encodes CASSPTGGTYNEQFF.

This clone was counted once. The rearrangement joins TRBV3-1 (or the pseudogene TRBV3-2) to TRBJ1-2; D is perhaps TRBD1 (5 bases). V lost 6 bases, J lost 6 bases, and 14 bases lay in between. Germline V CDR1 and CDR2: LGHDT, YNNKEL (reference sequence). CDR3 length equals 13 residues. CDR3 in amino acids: CASSLRGQDGYTF. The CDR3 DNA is TGTGCCAGCAGTCTCCGTGGACAAGATGGCTACACCTTC.

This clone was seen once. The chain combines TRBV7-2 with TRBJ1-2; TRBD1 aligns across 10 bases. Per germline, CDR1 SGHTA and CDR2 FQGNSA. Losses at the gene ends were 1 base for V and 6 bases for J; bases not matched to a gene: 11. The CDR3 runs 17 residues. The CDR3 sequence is CASSLDSTGTGENGYTF. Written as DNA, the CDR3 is TGTGCCAGCAGCTTAGACTCGACCGGGACAGGGGAGAATGGCTACACCTTC.

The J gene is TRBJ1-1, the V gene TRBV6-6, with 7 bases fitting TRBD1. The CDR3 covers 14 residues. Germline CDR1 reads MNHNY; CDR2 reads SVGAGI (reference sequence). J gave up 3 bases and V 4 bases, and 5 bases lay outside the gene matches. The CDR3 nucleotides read TGTGCCAGCAGTTTTAAGGGGGCAGACACTGAAGCTTTCTTT. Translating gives CASSFKGADTEAFF.

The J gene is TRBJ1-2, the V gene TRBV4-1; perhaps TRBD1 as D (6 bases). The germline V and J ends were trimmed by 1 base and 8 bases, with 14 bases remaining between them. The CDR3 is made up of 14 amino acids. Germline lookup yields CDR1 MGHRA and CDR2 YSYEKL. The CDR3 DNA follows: TGCGCCAGCAGCCAAGCCTGGACAGTCAGGGGCTACACCTTC. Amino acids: CASSQAWTVRGYTF.

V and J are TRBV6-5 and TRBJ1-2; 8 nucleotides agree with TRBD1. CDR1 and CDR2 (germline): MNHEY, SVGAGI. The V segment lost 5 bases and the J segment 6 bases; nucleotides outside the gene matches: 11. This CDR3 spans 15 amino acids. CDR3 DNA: TGTGCCAGCAGTAACGGAGGACAGGGACTACATGGCTACACCTTC. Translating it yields CASSNGGQGLHGYTF.

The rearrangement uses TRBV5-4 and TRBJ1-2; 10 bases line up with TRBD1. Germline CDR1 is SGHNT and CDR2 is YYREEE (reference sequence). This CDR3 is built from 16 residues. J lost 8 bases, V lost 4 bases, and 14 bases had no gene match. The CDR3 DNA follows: TGTGCCAGCAGCCCCGCGATAACCGGGACAGGGGAGGGCTACACCTTC. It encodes CASSPAITGTGEGYTF.

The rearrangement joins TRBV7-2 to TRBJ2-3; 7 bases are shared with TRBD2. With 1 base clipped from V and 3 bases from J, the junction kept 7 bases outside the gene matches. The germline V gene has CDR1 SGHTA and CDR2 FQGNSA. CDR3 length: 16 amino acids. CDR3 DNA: TGTGCCAGCAGCTTAGGGGCGGGAGCGGGGACAGATACGCAGTATTTT. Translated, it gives CASSLGAGAGTDTQYF.

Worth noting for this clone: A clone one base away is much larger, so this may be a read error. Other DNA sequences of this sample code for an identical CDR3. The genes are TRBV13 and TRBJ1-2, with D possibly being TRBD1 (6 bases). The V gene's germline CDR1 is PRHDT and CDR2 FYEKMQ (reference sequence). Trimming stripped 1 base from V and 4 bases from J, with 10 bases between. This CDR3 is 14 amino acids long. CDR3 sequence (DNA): TGTGCCAGCAGCTTAGAGGGGGGGGCCTATGGCTACACCTTC. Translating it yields CASSLEGGAYGYTF. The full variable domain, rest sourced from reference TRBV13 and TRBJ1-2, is AAGVIQSPRHLIKEKRETATLKCYPIPRHDTVYWYQQGPGQDPQFLISFYEKMQSDKGSIPDRFSAQQFSDYHSELNMSSLELGDSALYFCASSLEGGAYGYTFGSGTRLTVV.

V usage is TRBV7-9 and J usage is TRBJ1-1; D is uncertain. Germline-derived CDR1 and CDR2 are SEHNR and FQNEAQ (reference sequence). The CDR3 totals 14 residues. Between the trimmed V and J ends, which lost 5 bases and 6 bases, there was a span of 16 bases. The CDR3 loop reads CASSQTGGSPEAFF. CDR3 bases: TGTGCCAGCAGCCAAACGGGTGGATCACCTGAAGCTTTCTTT.

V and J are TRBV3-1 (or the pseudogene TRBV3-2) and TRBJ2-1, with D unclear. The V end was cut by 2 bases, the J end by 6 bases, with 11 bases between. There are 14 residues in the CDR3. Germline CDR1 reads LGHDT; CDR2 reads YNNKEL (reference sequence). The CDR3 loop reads CASSQNLPSNEQFF. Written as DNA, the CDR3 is TGTGCCAGCAGCCAAAATCTCCCTAGCAATGAGCAGTTCTTC.

This CDR3 reads CASSPQGSGYTF. The CDR3 DNA reads as TGTGCCAGCAGCCCACAGGGGAGCGGCTACACCTTC. The V and J genes are TRBV7-9 and TRBJ1-2, with TRBD1 identical over 7 bases. Germline V gene data show CDR1 as SEHNR and CDR2 as FQNEAQ (reference sequence). The CDR3 covers 12 residues. With V trimmed by 5 bases and J by 8 bases, 5 bases remained unmatched.

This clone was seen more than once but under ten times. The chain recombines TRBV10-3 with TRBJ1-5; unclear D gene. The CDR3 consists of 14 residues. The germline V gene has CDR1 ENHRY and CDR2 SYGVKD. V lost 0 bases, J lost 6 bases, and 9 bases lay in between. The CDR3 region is CAISESRGFQPQHF. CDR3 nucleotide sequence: TGTGCCATCAGTGAGTCTCGAGGGTTTCAGCCCCAGCATTTT.

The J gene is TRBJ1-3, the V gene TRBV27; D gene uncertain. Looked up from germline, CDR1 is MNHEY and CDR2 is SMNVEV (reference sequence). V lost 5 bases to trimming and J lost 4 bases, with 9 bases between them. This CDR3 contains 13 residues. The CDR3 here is CASSPSGGNTIYF. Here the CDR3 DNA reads TGTGCCAGCAGTCCCAGCGGGGGAAACACCATATATTTT.

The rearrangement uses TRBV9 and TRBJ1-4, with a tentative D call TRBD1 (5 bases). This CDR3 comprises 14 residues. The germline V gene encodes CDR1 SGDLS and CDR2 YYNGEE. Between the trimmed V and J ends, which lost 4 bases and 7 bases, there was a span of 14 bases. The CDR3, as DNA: TGTGCCAGCAGCCCCCGAAGGGGTGGTGAAAAACTGTTTTTT. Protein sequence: CASSPRRGGEKLFF.

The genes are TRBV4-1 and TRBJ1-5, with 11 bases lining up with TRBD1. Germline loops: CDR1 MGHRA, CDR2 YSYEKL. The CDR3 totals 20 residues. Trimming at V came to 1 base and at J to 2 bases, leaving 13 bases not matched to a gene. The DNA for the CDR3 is TGCGCCAGCAGCCAAGCCCTGTCGGGACAGGGGGGGATAGGCAATCAGCCCCAGCATTTT. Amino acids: CASSQALSGQGGIGNQPQHF.

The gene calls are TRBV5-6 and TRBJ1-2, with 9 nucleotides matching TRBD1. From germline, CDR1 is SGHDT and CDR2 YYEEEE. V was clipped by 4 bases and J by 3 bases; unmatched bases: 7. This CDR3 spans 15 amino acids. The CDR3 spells CASSVTGGRDYGYTF. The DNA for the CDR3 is TGTGCCAGCAGCGTGACAGGGGGTAGGGACTATGGCTACACCTTC.

The CDR3 nucleotides read TGTGCCAGCAGCTGGAGGACAGGGATGAACGAGCAGTACGTC. It encodes CASSWRTGMNEQYV. The chain carries TRBV6-2 or TRBV6-3 and TRBJ2-7; 8 bases are shared with TRBD1. The germline CDR1 and CDR2 sequences are MNHEY and SVGEGT. With V trimmed by 6 bases and J by 5 bases, 9 bases remained unmatched. The CDR3 has 14 residues.

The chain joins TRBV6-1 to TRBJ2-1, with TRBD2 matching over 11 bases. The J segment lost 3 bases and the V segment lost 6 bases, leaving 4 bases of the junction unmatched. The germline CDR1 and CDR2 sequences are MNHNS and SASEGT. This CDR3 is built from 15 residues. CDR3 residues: CASSRGLADYNEQFF. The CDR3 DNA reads TGTGCCAGCAGCCGGGGACTAGCGGACTACAATGAGCAGTTCTTC.

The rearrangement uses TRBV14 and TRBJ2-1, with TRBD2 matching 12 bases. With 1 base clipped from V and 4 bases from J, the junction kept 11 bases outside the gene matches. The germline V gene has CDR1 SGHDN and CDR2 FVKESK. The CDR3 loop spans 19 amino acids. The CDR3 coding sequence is TGTGCCAGCAGCCAAGTAAAACTAGCGGGGGGTTTTTGGTACAATGAGCAGTTCTTC. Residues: CASSQVKLAGGFWYNEQFF. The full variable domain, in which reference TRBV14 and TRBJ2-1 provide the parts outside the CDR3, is EAGVTQFPSHSVIEKGQTVTLRCDPISGHDNLYWYRRVMGKEIKFLLHFVKESKQDESGMPNNRFLAERTGGTYSTLKVQPAELEDSGVYFCASSQVKLAGGFWYNEQFFGPGTRLTVL.

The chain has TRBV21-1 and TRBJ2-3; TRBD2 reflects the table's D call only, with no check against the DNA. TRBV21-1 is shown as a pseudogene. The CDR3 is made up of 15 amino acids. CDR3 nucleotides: TGTGCCAGCAGCAAAGGCAGGGACTCCACAGATACGCAGTATTTT. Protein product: CASSKGRDSTDTQYF.

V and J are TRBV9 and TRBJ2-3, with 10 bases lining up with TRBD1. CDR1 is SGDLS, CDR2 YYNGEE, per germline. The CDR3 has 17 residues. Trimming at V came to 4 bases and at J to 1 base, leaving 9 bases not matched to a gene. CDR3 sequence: CASSPPGQGSGTDTQYF. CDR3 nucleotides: TGTGCCAGCAGCCCGCCGGGACAGGGGTCGGGCACAGATACGCAGTATTTT. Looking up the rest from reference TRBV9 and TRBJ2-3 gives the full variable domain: DSGVTQTPKHLITATGQRVTLRCSPRSGDLSVYWYQQSLDQGLQFLIQYYNGEERAKGNILERFSAQQFPDLHSELNLSSLELGDSALYFCASSPPGQGSGTDTQYFGPGTRLTVL.

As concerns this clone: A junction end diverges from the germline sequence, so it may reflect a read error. The CDR3 DNA is TGTGCCAGCACCTTATGGACAGGGACCACCGGGGAGCTGTTTTTT. Translated, it gives CASTLWTGTTGELFF. The chain has TRBV11-2 and TRBJ2-2; 8 nucleotides agree with TRBD1. Per germline, CDR1 SGHAT and CDR2 FQNNGV. The CDR3 has 15 residues.